This TCR beta chain comes out of a study of T cell responses to AZD1222 COVID-19 vaccine. Whole-study results and caveats: Only six people who got AZD1222 tested seropositive at baseline. After the peak T cell response, and only then, were repertoires sampled.

The repertoire was sequenced with immunoSEQ multiplex PCR; TCRdb's copy has only in-frame clones and lacks some. The sample carries around 140,000 clones, 85% to 95% recorded once. Comment on this clone: Its specificity is not known.

Specimen: peripheral blood, collected on day 0 of AZD1222 vaccination. The receptor was derived from an adult in good health.

The CDR3: CASSPFGGKDEKLFF. CDR3 nucleotides: TGTGCCAGCAGCCCCTTCGGAGGGAAAGACGAAAAACTGTTTTTT. This chain uses TRBV2 with TRBJ1-4; D remains ambiguous. This CDR3 has 15 amino acids. Germline V CDR1 and CDR2: SNHLY, FYNNEI. The V and J ends lost 6 bases and 8 bases respectively, with 19 bases between them. The whole variable domain, remainder taken from reference TRBV2 and TRBJ1-4, is EPEVTQTPSHQVTQMGQEVILRCVPISNHLYFYWYRQILGQKVEFLVSFYNNEISEKSEIFDDQFSVERPDGSNFTLKIRSTKLEDSAMYFCASSPFGGKDEKLFFGSGTQLSVL.